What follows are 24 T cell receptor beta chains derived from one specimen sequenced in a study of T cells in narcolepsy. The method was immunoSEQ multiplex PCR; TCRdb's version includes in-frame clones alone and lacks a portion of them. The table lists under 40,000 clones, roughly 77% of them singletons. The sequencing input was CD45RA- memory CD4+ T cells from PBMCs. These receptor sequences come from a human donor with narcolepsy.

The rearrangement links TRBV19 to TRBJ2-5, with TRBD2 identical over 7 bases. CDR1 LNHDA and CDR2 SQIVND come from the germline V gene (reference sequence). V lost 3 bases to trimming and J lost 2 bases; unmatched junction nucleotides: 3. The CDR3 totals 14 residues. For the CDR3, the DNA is TGTGCCAGTAGTATCCAGCGGGGTCAAGAGACCCAGTACTTC. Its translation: CASSIQRGQETQYF.

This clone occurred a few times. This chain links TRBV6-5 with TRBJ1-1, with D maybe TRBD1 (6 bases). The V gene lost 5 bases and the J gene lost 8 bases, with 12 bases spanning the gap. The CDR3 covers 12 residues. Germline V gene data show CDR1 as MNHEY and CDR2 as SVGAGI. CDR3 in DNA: TGTGCCAGCAGTGACCGACAGGTCGAAGCTTTCTTT. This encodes CASSDRQVEAFF.

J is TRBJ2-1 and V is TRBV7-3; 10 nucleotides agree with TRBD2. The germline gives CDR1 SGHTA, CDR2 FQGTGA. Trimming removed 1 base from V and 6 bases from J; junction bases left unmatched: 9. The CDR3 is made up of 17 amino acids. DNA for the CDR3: TGTGCCAGCAGCTTAAACCGGCCTAGCGGGAGTAGCAATGAGCAGTTCTTC. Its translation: CASSLNRPSGSSNEQFF.

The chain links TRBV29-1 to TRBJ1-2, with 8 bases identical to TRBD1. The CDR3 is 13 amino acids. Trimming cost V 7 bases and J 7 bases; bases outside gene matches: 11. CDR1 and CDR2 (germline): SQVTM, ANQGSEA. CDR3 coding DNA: TGCAGCGCTACTCAGGGGGCGAAGGGTGGCTACACCTTC. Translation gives CSATQGAKGGYTF.

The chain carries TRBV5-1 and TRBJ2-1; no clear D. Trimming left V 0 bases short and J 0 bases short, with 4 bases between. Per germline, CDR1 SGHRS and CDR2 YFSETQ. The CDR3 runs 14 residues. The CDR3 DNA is TGCGCCAGCAGCTTGGGCGACTCCTACAATGAGCAGTTCTTC. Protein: CASSLGDSYNEQFF.

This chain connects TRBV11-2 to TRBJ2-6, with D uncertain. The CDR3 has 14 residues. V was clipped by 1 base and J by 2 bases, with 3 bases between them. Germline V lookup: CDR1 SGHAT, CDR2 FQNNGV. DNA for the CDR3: TGTGCCAGCAGCTTAGCGGCTGGGGCCAACGTCCTGACTTTC. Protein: CASSLAAGANVLTF.

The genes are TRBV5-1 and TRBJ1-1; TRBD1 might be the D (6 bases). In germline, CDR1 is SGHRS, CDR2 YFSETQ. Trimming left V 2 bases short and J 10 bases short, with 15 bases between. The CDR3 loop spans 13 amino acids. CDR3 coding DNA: TGCGCCAGCAGCTTAAACCGGGACATGAGAGCTTTCTTT. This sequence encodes CASSLNRDMRAFF.

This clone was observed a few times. The CDR3 DNA follows: TGCGCCAGCAGCCTAGGGGACAGATACACCGGGGAGCTGTTTTTT. Amino acid sequence: CASSLGDRYTGELFF. The chain employs TRBV4-1 and TRBJ2-2; 7 nucleotides agree with TRBD1. This CDR3 has 15 residues. V was clipped by 4 bases and J by 3 bases; unmatched bases: 5. CDR1 is MGHRA, CDR2 YSYEKL, per germline.

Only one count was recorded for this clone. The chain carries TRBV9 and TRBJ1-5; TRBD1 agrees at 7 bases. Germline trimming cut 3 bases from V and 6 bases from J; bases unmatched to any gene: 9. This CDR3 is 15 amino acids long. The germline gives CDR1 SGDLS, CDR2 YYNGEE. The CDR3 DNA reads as TGTGCCAGCAGCGCCCTAGACAGGGCTGGTCAGCCCCAGCATTTT. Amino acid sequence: CASSALDRAGQPQHF.

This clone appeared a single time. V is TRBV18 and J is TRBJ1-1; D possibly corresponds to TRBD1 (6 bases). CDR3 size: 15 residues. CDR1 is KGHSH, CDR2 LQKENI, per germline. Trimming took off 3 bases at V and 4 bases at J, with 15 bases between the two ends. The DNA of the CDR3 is TGTGCCAGCTCACCGATTTGGGGGCCGAGCACTGAAGCTTTCTTT. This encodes CASSPIWGPSTEAFF. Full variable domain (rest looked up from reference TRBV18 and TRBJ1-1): NAGVMQNPRHLVRRRGQEARLRCSPMKGHSHVYWYRQLPEEGLKFMVYLQKENIIDESGMPKERFSAEFPKEGPSILRIQQVVRGDSAAYFCASSPIWGPSTEAFFGQGTRLTVV.

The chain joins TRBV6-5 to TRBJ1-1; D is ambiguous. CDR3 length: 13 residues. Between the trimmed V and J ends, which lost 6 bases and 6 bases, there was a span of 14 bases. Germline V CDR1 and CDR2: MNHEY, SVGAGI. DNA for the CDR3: TGTGCCAGCAGACCCCTAACCTACTCTGAAGCTTTCTTT. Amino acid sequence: CASRPLTYSEAFF.

The CDR3 nucleotides are TGCGCCAGCAGCCCCCCAGAGTGGCGGGAGCGGGAAGAGACCCAGTACTTC. Residues: CASSPPEWREREETQYF. V is TRBV5-1 and J is TRBJ2-5; 7 bases align to TRBD2. The CDR3 is 17 residues long. Per the germline V gene, CDR1 is SGHRS and CDR2 is YFSETQ. The V segment lost 4 bases and the J segment 3 bases; nucleotides outside the gene matches: 15.

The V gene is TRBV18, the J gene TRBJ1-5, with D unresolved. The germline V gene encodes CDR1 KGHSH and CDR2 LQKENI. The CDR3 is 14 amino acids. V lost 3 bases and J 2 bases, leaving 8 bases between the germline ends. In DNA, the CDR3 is TGTGCCAGCTCACCCTTGGCAGGCAATCAGCCCCAGCATTTT. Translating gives CASSPLAGNQPQHF.

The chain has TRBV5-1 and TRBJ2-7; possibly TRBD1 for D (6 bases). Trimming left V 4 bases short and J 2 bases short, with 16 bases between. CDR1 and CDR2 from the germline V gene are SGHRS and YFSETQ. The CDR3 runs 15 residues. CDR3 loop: CASSVTGSGTYEQYF. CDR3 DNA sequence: TGCGCCAGCAGCGTAACAGGGTCGGGGACCTACGAGCAGTACTTC.

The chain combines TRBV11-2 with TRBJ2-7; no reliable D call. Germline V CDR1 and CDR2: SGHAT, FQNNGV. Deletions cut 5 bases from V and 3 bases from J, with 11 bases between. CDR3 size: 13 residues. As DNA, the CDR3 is TGTGCCAGCAGCGCTGCCCCCGACTACGAGCAGTACTTC. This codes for CASSAAPDYEQYF.

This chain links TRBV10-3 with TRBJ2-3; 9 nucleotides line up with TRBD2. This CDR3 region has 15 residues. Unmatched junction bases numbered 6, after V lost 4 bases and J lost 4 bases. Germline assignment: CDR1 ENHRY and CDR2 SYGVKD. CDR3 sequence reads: CAISAASGISDTQYF. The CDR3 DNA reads TGTGCCATCAGTGCGGCTAGCGGGATCTCAGATACGCAGTATTTT.

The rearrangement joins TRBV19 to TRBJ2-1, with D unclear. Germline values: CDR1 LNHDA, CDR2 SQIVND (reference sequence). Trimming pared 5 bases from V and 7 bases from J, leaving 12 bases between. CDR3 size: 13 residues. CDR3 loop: CASSLPGLNEQFF. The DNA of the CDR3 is TGTGCCAGTAGTCTGCCGGGCCTTAATGAGCAGTTCTTC.

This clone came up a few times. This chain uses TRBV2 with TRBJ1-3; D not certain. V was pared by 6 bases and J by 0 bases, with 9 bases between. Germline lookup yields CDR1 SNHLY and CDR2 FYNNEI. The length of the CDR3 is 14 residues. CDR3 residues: CASRLAGSGNTIYF. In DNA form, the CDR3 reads TGTGCCAGCAGATTAGCAGGCTCTGGAAACACCATATATTTT. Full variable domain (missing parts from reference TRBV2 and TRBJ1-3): EPEVTQTPSHQVTQMGQEVILRCVPISNHLYFYWYRQILGQKVEFLVSFYNNEISEKSEIFDDQFSVERPDGSNFTLKIRSTKLEDSAMYFCASRLAGSGNTIYFGEGSWLTVV.

DNA of the CDR3: TGTGCCAGCAGGGTGCAGGGATATAGCAATCAGCCCCAGCATTTT. This translates into CASRVQGYSNQPQHF. The chain uses TRBV27 and TRBJ1-5, with a possible D match to TRBD1 (5 bases). This CDR3 has 15 amino acids. V was cut by 6 bases and J by 0 bases, with 12 bases left in between. Germline CDR1 is MNHEY and CDR2 is SMNVEV (reference sequence).

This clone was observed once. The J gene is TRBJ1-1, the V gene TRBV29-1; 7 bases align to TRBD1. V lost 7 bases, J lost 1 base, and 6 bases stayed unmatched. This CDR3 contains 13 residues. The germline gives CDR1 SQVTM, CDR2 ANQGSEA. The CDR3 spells CSATGQPNTEAFF. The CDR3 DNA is TGCAGCGCAACGGGACAGCCGAACACTGAAGCTTTCTTT.

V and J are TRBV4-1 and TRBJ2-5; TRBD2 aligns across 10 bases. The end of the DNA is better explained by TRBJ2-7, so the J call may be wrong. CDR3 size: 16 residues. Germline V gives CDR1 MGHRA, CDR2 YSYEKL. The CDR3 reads CASSQEAGGLRNEQYF. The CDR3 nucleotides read TGCGCCAGCAGCCAAGAAGCGGGAGGGCTTCGGAACGAGCAGTACTTC.

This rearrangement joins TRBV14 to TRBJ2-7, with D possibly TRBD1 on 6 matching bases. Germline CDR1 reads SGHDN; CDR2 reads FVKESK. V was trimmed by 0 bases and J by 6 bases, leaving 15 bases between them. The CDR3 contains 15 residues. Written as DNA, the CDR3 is TGTGCCAGCAGCCAAGATCGAGTCAGGGGCGGCGAGCAGTACTTC. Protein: CASSQDRVRGGEQYF.

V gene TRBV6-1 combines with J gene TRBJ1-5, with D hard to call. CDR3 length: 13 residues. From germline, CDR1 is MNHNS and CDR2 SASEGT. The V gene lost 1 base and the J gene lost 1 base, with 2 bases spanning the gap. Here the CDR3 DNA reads TGTGCCAGCAGTGAAGGCAGCAATCAGCCCCAGCATTTT. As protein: CASSEGSNQPQHF.

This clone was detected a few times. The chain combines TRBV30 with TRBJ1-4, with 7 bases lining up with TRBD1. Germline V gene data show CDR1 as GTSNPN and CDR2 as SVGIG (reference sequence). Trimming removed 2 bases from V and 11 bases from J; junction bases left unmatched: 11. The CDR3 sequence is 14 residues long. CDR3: CAWSILTGSGKLFF. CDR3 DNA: TGTGCCTGGAGTATTCTGACAGGGAGCGGCAAACTGTTTTTT.